This is a list of T cell receptor beta chains from one sample in a study of T cell responses to AZD1222 COVID-19 vaccine. The assay was immunoSEQ multiplex PCR, and TCRdb's table has in-frame clones only and misses some. The repertoire includes approximately 79,000 clones, around 85% of them detected once, and about 7.7% sits in the top ten. This material consisted of peripheral blood, taken on day 0 of AZD1222 vaccination. The receptors originated from an adult in good health. The CDR3 runs from the conserved cysteine through the conserved F or W. D genes are given only for firm matches. The size of a clone is reported for some rows only, either as once, few or many, or as a class for expanded clones.

J,V,size,D,DNA,CDR3
TRBJ2-2,TRBV5-1,few,.,TGCGCCAGCAGTCCGGGACACGGAAACACCGGGGAGCTGTTTTTT,CASSPGHGNTGELFF
TRBJ2-3,TRBV6-4,few,.,TGTGCCAGCAGTCACGGGAGCACAGATACGCAGTATTTT,CASSHGSTDTQYF
TRBJ2-7,TRBV30,.,TRBD1,TGTGCCTGGAACCTGGACAGGGTCTACGAGCAGTACTTC,CAWNLDRVYEQYF
TRBJ1-5,TRBV6-2/TRBV6-3,.,TRBD1,TGTGCCAGCAGTTACCCACACAGGGGGCGAATGGATCAGCCCCAGCATTTT,CASSYPHRGRMDQPQHF
TRBJ2-2,TRBV5-5,few,TRBD1,TGTGCCAGCAGCTCCACAGGGGCCACAAACACCGGGGAGCTGTTTTTT,CASSSTGATNTGELFF
TRBJ1-3,TRBV5-1,.,TRBD1,TGCGCCAGCAGCTCCCGGACAGGGACGGGAAACACCATATATTTT,CASSSRTGTGNTIYF
TRBJ1-4,TRBV5-6,.,.,TGTGCCAGCAGCTTCTACACCGTGCTCGGTGAAAAACTGTTTTTT,CASSFYTVLGEKLFF
TRBJ2-7,TRBV7-2,.,TRBD2,TGTGCCAGCAGCTTATGGGGTAGCGGGAGCTACGAGCAGTACTTC,CASSLWGSGSYEQYF
TRBJ2-3,TRBV7-2,.,TRBD2,TGTGCCAGCAGACTAAGACTAGCGGGGATCGCTAGCACAGATACGCAGTATTTT,CASRLRLAGIASTDTQYF
TRBJ2-5,TRBV12-3/TRBV12-4,.,.,TGTGCCAGCAGTCCCTATGGGGAGACCCAGTACTTC,CASSPYGETQYF
TRBJ2-2,TRBV6-6,.,.,TGTGCCAGCAGTCCCAGCGACCCGACGGATCTTACCGGGGAGCTGTTTTTT,CASSPSDPTDLTGELFF
TRBJ2-7,TRBV25-1,.,TRBD2,TGTGCCAGCAGTGTAAGCGGGAGGAGGGCCTACGAGCAGTACTTC,CASSVSGRRAYEQYF
TRBJ2-2,TRBV2,few,.,TGTGCCAGCAGTGCGAAGAGGACGAACACCGGGGAGCTGTTTTTT,CASSAKRTNTGELFF
TRBJ1-5,TRBV2,.,.,TGTGCCAGCAGTGAGATCGAAGGTCAGCCCCAGCATTTT,CASSEIEGQPQHF
TRBJ2-6,TRBV5-6,.,.,TGTGCCAGCGTCCAGGGGATTGGGGCCAACGTCCTGACTTTC,CASVQGIGANVLTF
TRBJ2-7,TRBV6-5,.,.,TGTGCCAGCAGTAAAATGTCAGTAGCGCGAGCGGAGCAGTACTTC,CASSKMSVARAEQYF
TRBJ2-3,TRBV6-4,.,TRBD2,TGTGCCAGCAGTGACTCGAGCGGGAGGGGTAAAGATACGCAGTATTTT,CASSDSSGRGKDTQYF
TRBJ1-4,TRBV5-1,.,TRBD1,TGCGCCAGCTCCGAGACAGGGTCGATCGAAAAACTGTTTTTT,CASSETGSIEKLFF
TRBJ1-1,TRBV10-2,.,.,TGCGCCAGCAGTGCTAAGGCTGAAGCTTTCTTT,CASSAKAEAFF
TRBJ1-2,TRBV28,once,.,TGTGCCAGCAGTTTATATATTGGCAGTGGCGCCAACTATGGCTACACCTTC,CASSLYIGSGANYGYTF
TRBJ1-1,TRBV29-1,.,.,TGCAGCGTTGGACACCCGAACACTGAAGCTTTCTTT,CSVGHPNTEAFF
TRBJ1-2,TRBV7-9,.,.,TGTGCCAGCAGCTTAGTGGGTGCCGGGTCTAATGGCTACACCTTC,CASSLVGAGSNGYTF
TRBJ1-2,TRBV4-1,.,.,TGCGCCAGCAGCCTCACACAGAGCGAGAGAACAGAATACACCTTC,CASSLTQSERTEYTF
TRBJ1-2,TRBV6-5,.,.,TGTGCCAGCAGGACGACAGTGGGATTAGATGGCTACACCTTC,CASRTTVGLDGYTF
TRBJ1-4,TRBV9,.,.,TGTGCCAGCAGCGTAGGAGGCGGTAATGAAAAACTGTTTTTT,CASSVGGGNEKLFF
TRBJ2-5,TRBV24-1,.,TRBD1,TGTGCCACCAGTGATTTGGGGACAGGAGGCCAAGAGACCCAGTACTTC,CATSDLGTGGQETQYF
TRBJ1-2,TRBV19,.,TRBD1,TGTGCCAGTAGTGGACAGGGGGCCCGGGGCTACACCTTC,CASSGQGARGYTF
TRBJ1-1,TRBV6-5,.,.,TGTGCCAGCCGAAGGGGCGACACTGAAGCTTTCTTT,CASRRGDTEAFF
TRBJ1-5,TRBV2,.,.,TGTGCCAGCAGTCACAGGAATAGCAATCAGCCCCAGCATTTT,CASSHRNSNQPQHF
TRBJ1-1,TRBV2,.,.,TGTGCCAGCAGTGTGACAGCGAACACTGAAGCTTTCTTT,CASSVTANTEAFF
TRBJ2-1,TRBV2,.,.,TGTGCCAGCACGGGAGACGGGGGCAATGAGCAGTTCTTC,CASTGDGGNEQFF
TRBJ1-1,TRBV2,.,.,TGTGCCAGCAGTCCAGGGGACACTGAAGCTTTCTTT,CASSPGDTEAFF
TRBJ1-2,TRBV2,.,.,TGTGCCAGCAGTGGGGAGAGGGTGGGGTACACCTTC,CASSGERVGYTF
TRBJ2-1,TRBV6-4,.,TRBD2,TGTGCCAGCAGTTTCGGGGGAGCGGGATTTAATGAGCAGTTCTTC,CASSFGGAGFNEQFF
TRBJ1-4,TRBV5-1,.,.,TGCGCCAGCAGTTTTCAGGGCTGGAGGGAAAAACTGTTTTTT,CASSFQGWREKLFF
TRBJ2-1,TRBV27,.,.,TGTGCCAGCAGTTCACGGACGGCCGCTGTAGGCTATGAGCAGTTCTTC,CASSSRTAAVGYEQFF
TRBJ2-2,TRBV7-2,.,.,TGTGCCAGCAGCACGATTCACGAGGTCACCGGGGAGCTGTTTTTT,CASSTIHEVTGELFF
TRBJ2-3,TRBV7-2,.,.,TGTGCCAGCAGCTTAGTGGCCTTCCCAACGCCGCCAGATACGCAGTATTTT,CASSLVAFPTPPDTQYF
TRBJ2-6,TRBV9,.,.,TGTGCCAGCAGCGTTGATTGGGGCACTGGGGCCAACGTCCTGACTTTC,CASSVDWGTGANVLTF
TRBJ1-1,TRBV5-4,.,.,TGTGCCAGCAGTAGGGACATGGGGGAGGTCATGAACACTGAAGCTTTCTTT,CASSRDMGEVMNTEAFF
TRBJ2-3,TRBV6-5,.,TRBD2,TGTGCCAGCAGCCTTGCGGGGGGCACAGATACGCAGTATTTT,CASSLAGGTDTQYF
TRBJ1-2,TRBV5-1,.,.,TGCGCCAGCAGCTGGGGGCAGAGAGGCTACACCTTC,CASSWGQRGYTF
TRBJ2-1,TRBV4-3,.,TRBD1,TGCGCCAGCAGCCCCCGCCGTGGGGCAGGGGGCGTGGGAGTGGTCTACAATGAGCAGTTCTTC,CASSPRRGAGGVGVVYNEQFF
TRBJ2-1,TRBV7-8,once,TRBD2,TGTGCCAGCAGCTTAGCGGCTAGCGGGAGTATCTATGAGCAGTTCTTC,CASSLAASGSIYEQFF
TRBJ1-2,TRBV28,.,.,TGTGCCAGCAGTTTACAACGGAACTATGGCTACACCTTC,CASSLQRNYGYTF
TRBJ1-5,TRBV4-2,once,TRBD1,TGTGCCAGCAGCCAAGTTCTAAGGACAGGCTATCAGCCCCAGCATTTT,CASSQVLRTGYQPQHF
TRBJ2-7,TRBV18,.,TRBD2,TGTGCCAGCTCACCAGGACTAGCGGGAGGCGAGCAGTACTTC,CASSPGLAGGEQYF
TRBJ2-1,TRBV5-4,.,.,TGTGCCAGCAGCTTCAAGGGGGTTTTAAGCTCCTACAATGAGCAGTTCTTC,CASSFKGVLSSYNEQFF
TRBJ1-6,TRBV7-9,.,.,TGTGCCAGCAGTTTTGGGAGTTCACCCCTCCACTTT,CASSFGSSPLHF
TRBJ2-5,TRBV3-1/TRBV3-2,.,TRBD2,TGTGCCAGCAGCCTTGGGACTAGCGGAGTAGAGACCCAGTACTTC,CASSLGTSGVETQYF